The 27 T cell receptor beta chains reported below all come from one sample, sequenced in a study of technical replicates of blood from several donors. Assay used: immunoSEQ multiplex PCR; TCRdb lists only in-frame clones, some missing. This sample has about 79,000 clones, with 91% found just once. The sample taken for sequencing was T cells isolated from PBMCs. Source of these receptors: a human donor in good health. Some clones in this sample may be carry-over from other donors' samples.

The chain links TRBV18 to TRBJ1-4; TRBD1 matches 7 bases. The CDR3 totals 17 residues. Per the germline V gene, CDR1 is KGHSH and CDR2 is LQKENI. J was trimmed by 0 bases and V by 3 bases; bases with no gene match: 7. CDR3 residues: CASSPNIQGTTNEKLFF. The CDR3 nucleotides are TGTGCCAGCTCACCGAATATACAGGGGACAACTAATGAAAAACTGTTTTTT.

This clone has only a few counts. This chain links TRBV5-4 with TRBJ2-7; TRBD2 might be the D (5 bases). Trimming shortened V by 1 base and J by 9 bases, and 11 bases separated the two germline ends. Germline V CDR1 and CDR2: SGHNT, YYREEE (reference sequence). The CDR3 spans 12 residues. DNA of the CDR3: TGTGCCAGCAGCTTGTGCCTAGCCGGGCAGTACTTC. Residues: CASSLCLAGQYF. The variable domain in full, completed from reference TRBV5-4 and TRBJ2-7, reads ETGVTQSPTHLIKTRGQQVTLRCSSQSGHNTVSWYQQALGQGPQFIFQYYREEENGRGNFPPRFSGLQFPNYSSELNVNALELDDSALYLCASSLCLAGQYFGPGTRLTVT.

The sample holds a few counts of this clone. V usage is TRBV2 and J usage is TRBJ1-1; D ambiguous. This CDR3 comprises 12 residues. V lost 6 bases to trimming and J lost 8 bases, with 13 bases between them. CDR1 is SNHLY and CDR2 is FYNNEI in the germline V gene. The CDR3 nucleotides are TGTGCCAGCAGGGGGAGGTACGTGGAAGCTTTCTTT. Encoded protein: CASRGRYVEAFF.

The CDR3 is CAISVAGPNTGELFF. CDR3 coding DNA: TGTGCCATCAGTGTTGCGGGGCCGAACACCGGGGAGCTGTTTTTT. The V and J genes are TRBV10-3 and TRBJ2-2, with D perhaps TRBD2 (6 bases). Germline CDR1 and CDR2: ENHRY and SYGVKD. The ends were cut back, 4 bases at V and 0 bases at J, with 9 bases in the middle. The CDR3 covers 15 residues.

The V and J genes are TRBV6-6 and TRBJ2-7, with D possibly TRBD1 on 5 matching bases. The CDR3 length is 13 residues. V lost 7 bases to trimming and J lost 0 bases, with 10 bases between them. Germline CDR1 MNHNY, CDR2 SVGAGI (reference sequence). The CDR3 reads CASNTGNSYEQYF. The CDR3 DNA sequence: TGTGCCAGCAACACAGGTAACTCCTACGAGCAGTACTTC.

The V gene is TRBV5-6, the J gene TRBJ1-1, with D possibly matching TRBD1 (5 bases). V lost 1 base and J lost 0, with 7 bases in between. Germline lookup yields CDR1 SGHDT and CDR2 YYEEEE. This CDR3 region has 14 residues. The CDR3 DNA follows: TGTGCCAGCAGCTTGAAGGGGCTGAACACTGAAGCTTTCTTT. As protein: CASSLKGLNTEAFF. Full variable domain (outside the CDR3, taken from reference TRBV5-6 and TRBJ1-1): DAGVTQSPTHLIKTRGQQVTLRCSPKSGHDTVSWYQQALGQGPQFIFQYYEEEERQRGNFPDRFSGHQFPNYSSELNVNALLLGDSALYLCASSLKGLNTEAFFGQGTRLTVV.

The genes are TRBV4-2 and TRBJ1-2, with TRBD1 identical over 7 bases. V was clipped by 3 bases and J by 8 bases; unmatched bases: 15. CDR1 and CDR2 from the germline V gene are LGHNA and YNFKEQ. There are 16 residues in the CDR3. DNA for the CDR3: TGTGCCAGCAGCCACATACCGGGACAGTCTATCTCCGGCTACACCTTC. It yields the protein CASSHIPGQSISGYTF.

This clone has a single count. CDR3 bases: TGTGCTAGTGGGGTTAGGAGGCAGGTTTATGGCTACACCTTC. Amino acids: CASGVRRQVYGYTF. This chain connects TRBV12-5 to TRBJ1-2; the D is unclear. Germline V lookup: CDR1 LGHNT, CDR2 FRNRAP. V dropped 6 bases and J dropped 5 bases, with 16 bases sitting between them. The CDR3 is 14 residues long.

The J gene is TRBJ1-5, the V gene TRBV2; 9 nucleotides match TRBD1. The trim removed 3 bases at V and 10 bases at J, leaving 7 bases unmatched. CDR1 is SNHLY and CDR2 is FYNNEI in the germline V gene. The CDR3 totals 14 residues. In nucleotides, the CDR3 is TGTGCCAGCAGTGAGGAACAGGGGGCAGGACCCCAGCATTTT. Protein product: CASSEEQGAGPQHF. Drawing the rest from reference TRBV2 and TRBJ1-5, the complete variable domain is EPEVTQTPSHQVTQMGQEVILRCVPISNHLYFYWYRQILGQKVEFLVSFYNNEISEKSEIFDDQFSVERPDGSNFTLKIRSTKLEDSAMYFCASSEEQGAGPQHFGDGTRLSIL.

The gene calls are TRBV11-1 and TRBJ2-3, with 7 bases that match TRBD2. V lost 1 base and J lost 4; bases outside the gene matches: 8. The CDR3 runs 16 residues. Germline V gene sequence: CDR1 SGHAT, CDR2 FQDESV (reference sequence). This chain's CDR3 is CASSLDRLAVPDTQYF. The DNA for the CDR3 is TGTGCCAGCAGCTTAGACCGGCTAGCGGTCCCAGATACGCAGTATTTT.

The rearrangement links TRBV18 to TRBJ1-2; the D gene is possibly TRBD1 (6 bases). V lost 2 bases, J lost 4 bases, and 11 bases lay in between. This CDR3 is built from 14 residues. Germline values: CDR1 KGHSH, CDR2 LQKENI. The DNA for the CDR3 is TGTGCCAGCTCACCAGGACAGCTTTCCTATGGCTACACCTTC. Protein: CASSPGQLSYGYTF.

The chain combines TRBV6-1 with TRBJ2-1; possible D gene TRBD2, 7 bases. This CDR3 is built from 15 residues. The V end was cut by 7 bases, the J end by 8 bases, with 21 bases between. Germline V gene sequence: CDR1 MNHNS, CDR2 SASEGT. The DNA of the CDR3 is TGTGCCAGCAAGAATAAGGGGGAGGGCATTCATGAGCAGTTCTTC. As protein: CASKNKGEGIHEQFF.

V usage is TRBV5-6 and J usage is TRBJ2-3; no firm D call. In germline, CDR1 is SGHDT, CDR2 YYEEEE. V lost 3 bases and J lost 3, with 2 bases in between. CDR3 length equals 11 residues. The chain's CDR3 is CASSSTDTQYF. The CDR3 DNA reads TGTGCCAGCAGCTCAACAGATACGCAGTATTTT.

This chain links TRBV6-6 with TRBJ1-5; tentatively, D is TRBD1 (6 bases). This CDR3 has 15 amino acids. CDR1 is MNHNY and CDR2 is SVGAGI in the germline V gene (reference sequence). Trimming removed 7 bases at V and 5 bases at J, with 18 bases between. Here the CDR3 reads CASMTGDRLYQPQHF. The CDR3 nucleotides are TGTGCCAGCATGACTGGAGACAGGCTTTATCAGCCCCAGCATTTT.

In the case of this clone: In the same sample, other DNA sequences code for this CDR3. V usage is TRBV10-3 and J usage is TRBJ2-7, with 13 nucleotides matching TRBD2. CDR1 ENHRY and CDR2 SYGVKD come from the germline V gene. CDR3 length equals 14 residues. V shed 4 bases and J 3 bases; nucleotides not matched to a gene: 0. The CDR3: CAISGTSGSYEQYF. For the CDR3, the DNA is TGTGCCATCAGTGGGACTAGCGGGAGCTACGAGCAGTACTTC.

This clone was counted a single time. This sequence joins TRBV28 and TRBJ2-7; TRBD1 agrees at 7 bases. Germline loops: CDR1 MDHEN, CDR2 SYDVKM. The V segment lost 6 bases and the J segment 3 bases; nucleotides outside the gene matches: 11. The CDR3 is made up of 15 amino acids. This chain's CDR3 is CASSLTGTAFYEQYF. Here the CDR3 DNA reads TGTGCCAGCAGCTTAACCGGGACAGCATTCTACGAGCAGTACTTC. Full variable domain (remainder filled in from reference TRBV28 and TRBJ2-7): DVKVTQSSRYLVKRTGEKVFLECVQDMDHENMFWYRQDPGLGLRLIYFSYDVKMKEKGDIPEGYSVSREKKERFSLILESASTNQTSMYLCASSLTGTAFYEQYFGPGTRLTVT.

The CDR3 loop is CASSQGLELYGYTF. The DNA of the CDR3 is TGCGCCAGCAGCCAAGGTTTGGAGCTCTATGGCTACACCTTC. The chain couples TRBV4-3 to TRBJ1-2; D is uncertain. The germline V gene encodes CDR1 LGHNA and CDR2 YSLEER. Trimming took 1 base from V and 4 from J, leaving 10 bases between them. The CDR3 is 14 amino acids.

This clone was detected once. This sequence joins TRBV11-3 and TRBJ2-3, with TRBD1 matching 9 bases. The V and J ends lost 4 bases and 2 bases, in that order; junction bases with no gene match: 7. CDR1 and CDR2 (germline): SGHNT, YENEEA. The CDR3 is 16 amino acids. The CDR3 loop is CASSSRGTGITDTQYF. CDR3 sequence (DNA): TGTGCCAGCAGCTCCCGGGGGACAGGGATCACAGATACGCAGTATTTT.

The chain has TRBV27 and TRBJ2-7; D perhaps matches TRBD1 (5 bases). CDR3 length equals 13 residues. The germline gives CDR1 MNHEY, CDR2 SMNVEV (reference sequence). Trimming took off 5 bases at V and 7 bases at J, with 15 bases between the two ends. In DNA form, the CDR3 reads TGTGCCAGCAGTGTAATCCACAGGTCGGAGCAGTACTTC. Its translation: CASSVIHRSEQYF.

This sequence joins TRBV27 and TRBJ2-7; no firm D call. Germline V CDR1 and CDR2: MNHEY, SMNVEV (reference sequence). Deletions cut 1 base from V and 6 bases from J, with 10 bases between. CDR3 length: 13 residues. The CDR3, as DNA: TGTGCCAGCAGTTTATTTCGAACGGGCGAGCAGTACTTC. This gives the protein CASSLFRTGEQYF.

A single count supports this clone. The chain combines TRBV6-6 with TRBJ2-2; 7 nucleotides agree with TRBD2. With V trimmed by 6 bases and J by 9 bases, 10 bases remained unmatched. This CDR3 region has 14 residues. The germline V gene encodes CDR1 MNHNY and CDR2 SVGAGI (reference sequence). The CDR3 protein is CASSPLAEGRELFF. Here the CDR3 DNA reads TGTGCCAGCAGCCCGCTAGCGGAGGGGCGGGAGCTGTTTTTT.

The rearrangement links TRBV14 to TRBJ2-7; D is ambiguous. CDR1 and CDR2 (germline): SGHDN, FVKESK. CDR3 length: 14 amino acids. The V gene lost 1 base and the J gene lost 2 bases, with 9 bases spanning the gap. CDR3 residues: CASSQGAAPYEQYF. The CDR3 nucleotides are TGTGCCAGCAGCCAAGGAGCCGCCCCCTACGAGCAGTACTTC. Variable domain in full (rest from reference TRBV14 and TRBJ2-7): EAGVTQFPSHSVIEKGQTVTLRCDPISGHDNLYWYRRVMGKEIKFLLHFVKESKQDESGMPNNRFLAERTGGTYSTLKVQPAELEDSGVYFCASSQGAAPYEQYFGPGTRLTVT.

This chain uses TRBV11-2 with TRBJ1-1; D may be TRBD1 (5 bases). CDR3 size: 14 residues. Germline lookup yields CDR1 SGHAT and CDR2 FQNNGV. Trimming took off 3 bases at V and 4 bases at J, with 12 bases between the two ends. The CDR3 region is CASSFIGGITEAFF. The DNA for the CDR3 is TGTGCCAGCAGCTTTATCGGGGGGATCACTGAAGCTTTCTTT.

V is TRBV27 and J is TRBJ2-5; D perhaps matches TRBD1 (6 bases). Germline CDR1 reads MNHEY; CDR2 reads SMNVEV (reference sequence). This CDR3 contains 14 residues. V lost 5 bases, J lost 4 bases, and 14 bases lay in between. CDR3: CASSPRGRGETQYF. For the CDR3, the DNA is TGTGCCAGCAGTCCCAGGGGTCGTGGAGAGACCCAGTACTTC.

This chain links TRBV7-2 with TRBJ1-5; D gene unclear. The CDR3 consists of 15 residues. Trimming pared 0 bases from V and 7 bases from J, leaving 13 bases between. Germline values: CDR1 SGHTA, CDR2 FQGNSA. The CDR3 DNA reads TGTGCCAGCAGCTTAGCTGCTCACAGTCGCCAGCCCCAGCATTTT. Its protein is CASSLAAHSRQPQHF.

The chain joins TRBV5-1 to TRBJ2-7; 7 nucleotides match TRBD2. The CDR3 length is 16 residues. J was trimmed by 4 bases and V by 3 bases; bases with no gene match: 13. The germline CDR1 and CDR2 sequences are SGHRS and YFSETQ. As DNA, the CDR3 is TGCGCCAGCAGCTCCAGTGGTGGGAGGGCAAGGTACGAGCAGTACTTC. Translating it yields CASSSSGGRARYEQYF.

The chain links TRBV14 to TRBJ1-1; 9 positions agree with TRBD1. CDR1 is SGHDN, CDR2 FVKESK, per germline. The CDR3 loop spans 15 amino acids. V dropped 2 bases and J dropped 5; count of bases not matched to a gene: 6. The CDR3 DNA follows: TGTGCCAGCAGCCAATTCGTGACAGGGGGTACTGAAGCTTTCTTT. Translated, it gives CASSQFVTGGTEAFF.